The entry below describes one TCR beta chain. As yet, its antigen is unknown. Trimming removed 6 bases from V and 2 bases from J; junction bases left unmatched: 13. The CDR3 totals 18 residues. Germline V lookup: CDR1 LNHDA, CDR2 SQIVND (reference sequence). This record belongs to a study of T cells in localized non-small cell lung cancer. Generated by immunoSEQ multiplex PCR, the TCRdb table keeps only in-frame clones and is missing some. Among 20,000 to 30,000 clones listed, approximately 90% were seen once. Overall study findings and caveats: Across samples, adjacent lung featured a median roughly 60 of the top 100 tumor clones.

This sequence originates from a woman aged 40-70 years with stage III lung adenocarcinoma. The J gene is TRBJ1-5, the V gene TRBV19; 10 positions agree with TRBD1. The sample was peripheral blood mononuclear cells, taken before any cancer treatment. CDR3 sequence reads: CASRIWTGGRVGNQPQHF. The CDR3, as DNA: TGTGCCAGTAGGATATGGACAGGGGGTCGGGTAGGCAATCAGCCCCAGCATTTT.